The clone carrying this TCR beta chain was counted once. The antigen remains undetermined. The junction does not match germline at one end; this may be a read error. CDR1 is SQVTM and CDR2 is ANQGSEA in the germline V gene. There are 15 residues in the CDR3. This sample stems from a study of PD-1 blockade in classical Hodgkin lymphoma. Study in general: The patients were dosed with nivolumab 3 mg/kg, infused intravenously every 2 weeks. General study results and limits: Reported baseline diversity: healthy donors highest, relapsed/refractory patients lowest. Sources of repertoire differences remain undefined, possibly disease activity or prior therapy.

Assay: immunoSEQ multiplex PCR; the TCRdb copy retains only in-frame clones and omits some. The table has approximately 96,000 clones, under 95% seen once. Time point: cycle 4 day 1 (C4D1), after 6 weeks of nivolumab. Brentuximab vedotin exposure varied among the patients, all of whom had relapsed after autologous stem cell transplantation. Complete response, partial response or progressive disease was each patient's best response. The specimen was peripheral blood mononuclear cells (PBMCs), collected before the fourth cycle of nivolumab. The TCR comes from a human donor with classical Hodgkin lymphoma. The chain links TRBV29-1 to TRBJ1-1; maybe TRBD1 (5 bases). CDR3 bases: TGCAGCGTTCAACGGGAGGTCGGGACGCGGGTCGAAGGTTTCTTT. Encoded protein: CSVQREVGTRVEGFF. Filled out from reference TRBV29-1 and TRBJ1-1, the complete variable domain reads SAVISQKPSRDICQRGTSLTIQCQVDSQVTMMFWYRQQPGQSLTLIATANQGSEATYESGFVIDKFPISRPNLTFSTLTVSNMSPEDSSIYLCSVQREVGTRVEGFFGQGTRLTVV.